These 30 T cell receptor beta chains share one sample of origin, sequenced in a study of blood T cell repertoires in COVID-19. Profiled with immunoSEQ multiplex PCR; TCRdb holds only in-frame clones, not every one. The table lists some 270,000 clones, roughly 84% of them singletons, with about 1.5% in the top ten. Sample: peripheral blood. These receptors came from a woman between 40 and 55 years old who had recovered from COVID-19.

The chain couples TRBV7-2 to TRBJ2-3; 8 bases are shared with TRBD2. This CDR3 has 18 amino acids. Germline V gene data show CDR1 as SGHTA and CDR2 as FQGNSA. The ends lost 3 bases at V and 1 base at J; junction bases unmatched: 12. The CDR3 DNA sequence: TGTGCCAGCAGCTTGTATAGGGGCGGGGGGAGTGGCACAGATACGCAGTATTTT. Translating it yields CASSLYRGGGSGTDTQYF.

This chain connects TRBV25-1 to TRBJ2-3; D is possibly TRBD2 (5 bases). The CDR3 covers 15 residues. Germline V gives CDR1 MGHDK, CDR2 SYGVNS. V lost 1 base and J lost 4, with 12 bases in between. CDR3 in amino acids: CASSESAWRADTQYF. As DNA, the CDR3 is TGTGCCAGCAGTGAATCGGCGTGGCGGGCAGATACGCAGTATTTT.

This clone occurred once. V is TRBV27 and J is TRBJ2-7; maybe TRBD1 (5 bases). Trimming removed 6 bases at V and 3 bases at J, with 12 bases between. This CDR3 is built from 13 residues. Germline CDR1 is MNHEY and CDR2 is SMNVEV (reference sequence). CDR3 DNA: TGTGCCAGCAGCTACCACACAGGCTACGAGCAGTACTTC. Translating gives CASSYHTGYEQYF.

Remarks on this clone: Other DNA variants within this sample encode the same CDR3. The J gene is TRBJ1-1, the V gene TRBV11-2, with D unresolved. V was shortened by 1 base and J by 2 bases, with 5 bases between the two germline ends. Germline V CDR1 and CDR2: SGHAT, FQNNGV. The CDR3 is 13 residues long. This chain's CDR3 is CASSLGRNTEAFF. The CDR3 DNA follows: TGTGCCAGCAGCTTAGGCAGAAACACTGAAGCTTTCTTT.

This chain links TRBV5-1 with TRBJ2-3; 10 bases agree with TRBD2. J gave up 4 bases and V 4 bases, and 6 bases lay outside the gene matches. The CDR3 has 15 residues. CDR1 SGHRS and CDR2 YFSETQ come from the germline V gene. The CDR3 loop reads CASSDSGGRADTQYF. DNA for the CDR3: TGCGCCAGCAGCGATAGCGGGGGGAGGGCAGATACGCAGTATTTT.

The chain couples TRBV30 to TRBJ1-4; D not certain. V was trimmed by 4 bases and J by 2 bases, leaving 5 bases between them. Germline lookup yields CDR1 GTSNPN and CDR2 SVGIG (reference sequence). The CDR3 is 12 amino acids. In DNA, the CDR3 is TGTGCCTGGACGCGCACTAATGAAAAACTGTTTTTT. This sequence encodes CAWTRTNEKLFF.

This sequence joins TRBV28 and TRBJ1-6, with 9 bases aligning to TRBD1. This CDR3 spans 14 amino acids. The germline V gene encodes CDR1 MDHEN and CDR2 SYDVKM. The J segment lost 7 bases and the V segment lost 5 bases, leaving 3 bases of the junction unmatched. The CDR3 loop is CASSRTGVNSPLHF. As DNA, the CDR3 is TGTGCCAGCAGTAGGACAGGGGTGAATTCACCCCTCCACTTT.

The V call is TRBV7-8, the J call TRBJ1-2; 12 positions match TRBD1. The CDR3 is 17 residues long. Unmatched junction bases numbered 5, after V lost 2 bases and J lost 1 base. In germline, CDR1 is SGHVS, CDR2 FQNEAQ. The CDR3 reads CASSLRDRGLGNYGYTF. The DNA of the CDR3 is TGTGCCAGCAGCTTACGGGACAGGGGGCTGGGTAACTATGGCTACACCTTC.

The chain is built from TRBV28 and TRBJ1-3, with TRBD1 as a possible D gene (5 bases). The CDR3 loop spans 15 amino acids. The germline gives CDR1 MDHEN, CDR2 SYDVKM. With 5 bases removed from V and 2 bases from J, the gap between germline ends came to 13 bases. The CDR3 bases are TGTGCCAGCAGTCTTAGGACACATACTGGAAACACCATATATTTT. It is translated as CASSLRTHTGNTIYF.

The J gene is TRBJ1-2, the V gene TRBV28; D is perhaps TRBD1 (5 bases). V was cut by 8 bases and J by 3 bases, with 13 bases left in between. The CDR3 has 13 residues. Germline loops: CDR1 MDHEN, CDR2 SYDVKM. Here the CDR3 DNA reads TGTGCCAGCCGGGACGGGGGGGACTATGGCTACACCTTC. This translates into CASRDGGDYGYTF.

This chain joins TRBV3-1 (or the pseudogene TRBV3-2) and TRBJ2-2; maybe TRBD2 (6 bases). Between the trimmed V and J ends, which lost 4 bases and 0 bases, there was a span of 9 bases. Germline CDR1 reads LGHDT; CDR2 reads YNNKEL (reference sequence). This CDR3 contains 15 residues. CDR3 DNA sequence: TGTGCCAGCAGCCTGGGGGGATCGAACACCGGGGAGCTGTTTTTT. This translates into CASSLGGSNTGELFF.

CDR3 nucleotide sequence: TGTGCCAGCAGTTCAGGGAACCACAGGAGTCGCTATGGCTACACCTTC. This codes for CASSSGNHRSRYGYTF. The chain recombines TRBV6-5 with TRBJ1-2, with D possibly being TRBD1 (5 bases). CDR1 is MNHEY and CDR2 is SVGAGI in the germline V gene. Trimming shortened V by 4 bases and J by 4 bases, and 19 bases separated the two germline ends. The CDR3 extends over 16 amino acids.

The chain has TRBV7-2 and TRBJ2-2; maybe TRBD1 (5 bases). Germline CDR1 is SGHTA and CDR2 is FQGNSA. This CDR3 has 15 residues. Trimming removed 4 bases at V and 5 bases at J, with 14 bases between. CDR3 in DNA: TGTGCCAGCAGCTCCTGGGGCTTGGGGACCGGGGAGCTGTTTTTT. Its translation is CASSSWGLGTGELFF.

The genes are TRBV28 and TRBJ1-2; 7 bases are a match to TRBD1. Per germline, CDR1 MDHEN and CDR2 SYDVKM. V was clipped by 6 bases and J by 2 bases; unmatched bases: 15. The CDR3 contains 17 residues. The CDR3 spells CASSSSGGAGGNYGYTF. DNA of the CDR3: TGTGCCAGCAGCTCCTCTGGGGGTGCAGGGGGGAACTATGGCTACACCTTC.

The chain is built from TRBV7-9 and TRBJ2-7, with 11 bases matching TRBD1. V shed 5 bases, J shed 5 bases, and the junction held 5 bases outside the gene matches. Germline-derived CDR1 and CDR2 are SEHNR and FQNEAQ (reference sequence). The CDR3 extends over 14 amino acids. The CDR3 DNA reads TGTGCCAGCAGCCCTGGGACAGGGGGAAACGAGCAGTACTTC. Translated: CASSPGTGGNEQYF.

The chain joins TRBV7-9 to TRBJ2-3; no firm D call. The germline V and J ends were trimmed by 5 bases and 1 base, with 10 bases remaining between them. The CDR3 is 14 amino acids. Germline values: CDR1 SEHNR, CDR2 FQNEAQ (reference sequence). Written as DNA, the CDR3 is TGTGCCAGCAGCCGGCTGGGCGGCACAGATACGCAGTATTTT. Translating it yields CASSRLGGTDTQYF. The whole variable domain, remainder taken from reference TRBV7-9 and TRBJ2-3, is DTGVSQNPRHKITKRGQNVTFRCDPISEHNRLYWYRQTLGQGPEFLTYFQNEAQLEKSRLLSDRFSAERPKGSFSTLEIQRTEQGDSAMYLCASSRLGGTDTQYFGPGTRLTVL.

This clone was seen once. The V call is TRBV2, the J call TRBJ2-2, with D possibly TRBD1 on 6 matching bases. The CDR3 sequence is 18 residues long. Trimming cost V 6 bases and J 8 bases, with 28 bases left between them. Germline V gives CDR1 SNHLY, CDR2 FYNNEI. CDR3 sequence (DNA): TGTGCCAGCAGAATGGGGAGCGCCGGGACACTAAACGTGGGGGAGCTGTTTTTT. This sequence encodes CASRMGSAGTLNVGELFF.

This chain links TRBV6-5 with TRBJ1-6, with TRBD1 as a possible D gene (6 bases). Trimming removed 0 bases from V and 4 bases from J, with 10 bases in between. The CDR3 runs 16 residues. The V gene's germline CDR1 is MNHEY and CDR2 SVGAGI. The CDR3 DNA reads TGTGCCAGCAGTTACTCAGCAGGGGATTATAATTCACCCCTCCACTTT. As protein: CASSYSAGDYNSPLHF.

The chain links TRBV2 to TRBJ1-1, with D unclear. Per germline, CDR1 SNHLY and CDR2 FYNNEI. The CDR3 is 14 amino acids. V was pared by 0 bases and J by 0 bases, with 5 bases between. The CDR3 DNA is TGTGCCAGCAGTGAAGCGGGAGTGAACACTGAAGCTTTCTTT. It translates to CASSEAGVNTEAFF.

The chain recombines TRBV28 with TRBJ2-5; no firm D call. V was cut by 4 bases and J by 0 bases, with 12 bases left in between. The germline gives CDR1 MDHEN, CDR2 SYDVKM. This CDR3 is 15 amino acids long. This CDR3 reads CASSSPLTNQETQYF. CDR3 nucleotide sequence: TGTGCCAGCAGTTCGCCGTTAACAAACCAAGAGACCCAGTACTTC.

This chain joins TRBV5-1 and TRBJ2-3; 9 bases agree with TRBD1. The germline CDR1 and CDR2 sequences are SGHRS and YFSETQ. The V and J ends lost 3 bases and 0 bases, in that order; junction bases with no gene match: 11. The CDR3 length is 18 residues. The CDR3 loop reads CASSYGQGTFASTDTQYF. DNA for the CDR3: TGCGCCAGCAGCTACGGACAGGGGACTTTCGCTAGCACAGATACGCAGTATTTT. Together with reference TRBV5-1 and TRBJ2-3, the CDR3 gives the full variable domain: KAGVTQTPRYLIKTRGQQVTLSCSPISGHRSVSWYQQTPGQGLQFLFEYFSETQRNKGNFPGRFSGRQFSNSRSEMNVSTLELGDSALYLCASSYGQGTFASTDTQYFGPGTRLTVL.

This clone was counted once. This rearrangement joins TRBV9 to TRBJ1-4; 7 bases align to TRBD1. In germline, CDR1 is SGDLS, CDR2 YYNGEE. Trimming at V came to 3 bases and at J to 0 bases, leaving 20 bases not matched to a gene. The CDR3 is made up of 21 amino acids. The CDR3, as DNA: TGTGCCAGCAGCGGCCTCGCTGGAGGGGGCGTCAAGACAGCAACTAATGAAAAACTGTTTTTT. This codes for CASSGLAGGGVKTATNEKLFF.

CDR3 loop: CASSLDSGLNYGYTF. The CDR3 DNA follows: TGCGCCAGCAGCTTGGACTCAGGGTTAAACTATGGCTACACCTTC. The chain links TRBV5-1 to TRBJ1-2, with D possibly TRBD1 on 5 matching bases. The CDR3 contains 15 residues. V lost 0 bases, J lost 2 bases, and 11 bases lay in between. CDR1 is SGHRS and CDR2 is YFSETQ in the germline V gene.

The chain couples TRBV15 to TRBJ1-5, with TRBD1 matching over 7 bases. CDR1 LNHNV and CDR2 YYDKDF come from the germline V gene (reference sequence). The CDR3 consists of 19 residues. V lost 0 bases and J lost 2; bases outside the gene matches: 13. The CDR3 nucleotides read TGTGCCACCAGCAGAGATCTGGCTAGGGGGCTACGCGGCAATCAGCCCCAGCATTTT. It codes for CATSRDLARGLRGNQPQHF.

The chain carries TRBV7-3 and TRBJ1-1; 10 nucleotides align to TRBD1. Trimming removed 5 bases from V and 4 bases from J; junction bases left unmatched: 4. CDR3 size: 14 residues. Germline V gives CDR1 SGHTA, CDR2 FQGTGA. The chain's CDR3 is CASSMTGGGTEAFF. Written as DNA, the CDR3 is TGTGCCAGCAGCATGACAGGGGGCGGCACTGAAGCTTTCTTT.

The CDR3 coding sequence is TGTGCCAGCAGACGGGACAGTATCAATGAGCAGTTCTTC. It codes for CASRRDSINEQFF. The chain employs TRBV12-3 or TRBV12-4 and TRBJ2-1; 7 nucleotides align to TRBD1. Germline trimming cut 6 bases from V and 6 bases from J; bases unmatched to any gene: 5. There are 13 residues in the CDR3.

This clone came up once. The chain joins TRBV28 to TRBJ1-5; D is perhaps TRBD1 (5 bases). Germline V CDR1 and CDR2: MDHEN, SYDVKM. The CDR3 runs to 13 residues. The germline V and J ends were trimmed by 4 bases and 3 bases, with 7 bases remaining between them. Written as DNA, the CDR3 is TGTGCCAGCAGTTCAGGGTTCAATCAGCCCCAGCATTTT. Encoded protein: CASSSGFNQPQHF.

In its sample, this clone was seen once. The chain employs TRBV7-9 and TRBJ2-4; 12 bases align to TRBD2. There are 18 residues in the CDR3. CDR1 and CDR2 (germline): SEHNR, FQNEAQ (reference sequence). The V and J ends lost 3 bases and 0 bases, in that order; junction bases with no gene match: 6. The CDR3 DNA sequence: TGTGCCAGCAGCTTCGGACTAGCGGGGCCCTTAGCCAAAAACATTCAGTACTTC. Its protein is CASSFGLAGPLAKNIQYF. Full variable domain (rest looked up from reference TRBV7-9 and TRBJ2-4): DTGVSQNPRHKITKRGQNVTFRCDPISEHNRLYWYRQTLGQGPEFLTYFQNEAQLEKSRLLSDRFSAERPKGSFSTLEIQRTEQGDSAMYLCASSFGLAGPLAKNIQYFGAGTRLSVL.

The chain recombines TRBV11-3 with TRBJ1-1; the D is unclear. V was cut by 2 bases and J by 11 bases, with 9 bases left in between. The CDR3 totals 11 residues. Per germline, CDR1 SGHNT and CDR2 YENEEA. The CDR3 coding sequence is TGTGCCAGCAGCTTACTTGGGAGTGCTTTCTTT. Amino acid sequence: CASSLLGSAFF.

CDR3 sequence reads: CASSYRDRGSPLHF. The CDR3 DNA is TGTGCCAGCAGTTACCGGGACAGGGGTTCACCCCTCCACTTT. J is TRBJ1-6 and V is TRBV6-5, with 10 nucleotides matching TRBD1. This CDR3 comprises 14 residues. The trim removed 2 bases at V and 9 bases at J, leaving 1 base unmatched. Germline V gene sequence: CDR1 MNHEY, CDR2 SVGAGI.